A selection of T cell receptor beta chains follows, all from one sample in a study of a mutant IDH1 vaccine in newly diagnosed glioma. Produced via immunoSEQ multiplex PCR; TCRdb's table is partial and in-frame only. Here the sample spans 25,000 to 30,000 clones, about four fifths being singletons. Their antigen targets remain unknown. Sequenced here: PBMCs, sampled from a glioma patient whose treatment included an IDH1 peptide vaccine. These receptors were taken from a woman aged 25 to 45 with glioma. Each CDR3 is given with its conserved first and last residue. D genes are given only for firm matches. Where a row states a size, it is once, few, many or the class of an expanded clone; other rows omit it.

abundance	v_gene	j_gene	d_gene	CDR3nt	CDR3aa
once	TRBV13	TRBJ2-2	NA	TGTGCCAGCAGCTTAGTGGGGAGCACCGGGGAGCTGTTTTTT	CASSLVGSTGELFF
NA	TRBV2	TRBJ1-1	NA	TGTGCCAGGGGTGGGGATGGTGAAGCTTTCTTT	CARGGDGEAFF
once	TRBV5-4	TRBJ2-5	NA	TGTGCCAGCAGCGGAAAAGAGACCCAGTACTTC	CASSGKETQYF
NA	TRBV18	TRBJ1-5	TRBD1	TGTGCCAGCTCATCGGGGGGACAGCTCAATCAGCCCCAGCATTTT	CASSSGGQLNQPQHF
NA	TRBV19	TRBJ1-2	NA	TGTGCCAGCGTGGGCAGTTCCGACTATGGCTACACCTTC	CASVGSSDYGYTF
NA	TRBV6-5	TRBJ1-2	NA	TGTGCCAGCTCCACCGACAAGTATGGCTACACCTTC	CASSTDKYGYTF
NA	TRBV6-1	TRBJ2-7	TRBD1	TGTGCCAGCGGCCAGGGGGTATCCCAGCAGTACTTC	CASGQGVSQQYF
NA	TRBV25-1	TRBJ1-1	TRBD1	TGTGCCACAGAAAACGACAGGGGACAGAACACTGAAGCTTTCTTT	CATENDRGQNTEAFF
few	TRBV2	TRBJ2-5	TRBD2	TGTGCCAGCAGCCCAAAGGGGTTAGCGGGGCAAGAGACCCAGTACTTC	CASSPKGLAGQETQYF
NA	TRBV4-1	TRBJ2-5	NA	TGCGCCAGCAGCCACGACAGTGGCTTAGAGACCCAGTACTTC	CASSHDSGLETQYF
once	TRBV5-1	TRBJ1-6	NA	TGCGCCAGCCGGGGCTCCAAAGGGGGTTCCTATAATTCACCCCTCCACTTT	CASRGSKGGSYNSPLHF
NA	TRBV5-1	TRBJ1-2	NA	TGCGCCAGCAGCTTAAACGGGAACTATGGCTACACCTTC	CASSLNGNYGYTF
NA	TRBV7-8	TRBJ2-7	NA	TGTGCCAGCAGCCCAGAGGGGGTTTCCTACGAGCAGTACTTC	CASSPEGVSYEQYF
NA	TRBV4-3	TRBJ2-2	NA	TGCGCCAGCAGCCAAGAAGGAGGGGACGGCACCGGGGAGCTGTTTTTT	CASSQEGGDGTGELFF
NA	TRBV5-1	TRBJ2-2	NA	TGCGCCAGCAGCTTGGATGCGGGGTTCACCGGGGAGCTGTTTTTT	CASSLDAGFTGELFF
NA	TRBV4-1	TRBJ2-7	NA	TGCGCCAGCAGCCAGGGCACCGATTGGGACACTCTCTCCTACGAGCAGTACTTC	CASSQGTDWDTLSYEQYF
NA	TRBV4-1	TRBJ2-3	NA	TGCGCCAGCAGCCAAGCCCCGCTAGCCCCAGATACGCAGTATTTT	CASSQAPLAPDTQYF
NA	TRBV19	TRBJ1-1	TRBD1	TGTGCCAGTCGAGACAGGGGAAGTACTGAAGCTTTCTTT	CASRDRGSTEAFF
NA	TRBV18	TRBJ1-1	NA	TGTGCCAGCTCACCACCGGCGGGTGGCACTGAAGCTTTCTTT	CASSPPAGGTEAFF
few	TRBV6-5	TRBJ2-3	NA	TGTGCCAGCAGTTACTCGGCGCTGGGGGATACGCAGTATTTT	CASSYSALGDTQYF